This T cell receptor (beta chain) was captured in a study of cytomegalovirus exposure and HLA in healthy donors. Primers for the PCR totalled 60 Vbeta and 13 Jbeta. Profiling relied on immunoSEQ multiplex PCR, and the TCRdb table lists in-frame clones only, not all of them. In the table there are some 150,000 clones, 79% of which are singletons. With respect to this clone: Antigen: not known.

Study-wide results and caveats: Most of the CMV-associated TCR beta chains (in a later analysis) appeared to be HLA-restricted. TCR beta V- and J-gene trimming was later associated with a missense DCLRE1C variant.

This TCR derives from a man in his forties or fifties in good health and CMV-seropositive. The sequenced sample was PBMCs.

This chain's CDR3 is CASSETSGNYNEQFF. The CDR3 nucleotides read TGTGCCAGCAGCGAAACTAGCGGGAACTACAATGAGCAGTTCTTC. The rearrangement links TRBV9 to TRBJ2-1; 10 bases are shared with TRBD2. V shed 3 bases and J 3 bases; nucleotides not matched to a gene: 3. The CDR3 is 15 residues long. CDR1 and CDR2 from the germline V gene are SGDLS and YYNGEE.